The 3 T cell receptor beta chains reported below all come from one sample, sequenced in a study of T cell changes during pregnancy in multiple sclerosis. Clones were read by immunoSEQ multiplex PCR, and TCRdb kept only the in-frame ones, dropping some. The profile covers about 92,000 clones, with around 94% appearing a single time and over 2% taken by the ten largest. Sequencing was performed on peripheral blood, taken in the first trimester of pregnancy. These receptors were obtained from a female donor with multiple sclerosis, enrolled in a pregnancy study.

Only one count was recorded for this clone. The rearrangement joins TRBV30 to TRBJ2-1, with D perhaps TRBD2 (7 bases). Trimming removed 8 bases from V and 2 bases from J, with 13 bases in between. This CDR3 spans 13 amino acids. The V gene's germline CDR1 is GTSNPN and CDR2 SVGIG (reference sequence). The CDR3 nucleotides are TGTGCCCGGACAGCGGGACCCTACAATGAGCAGTTCTTC. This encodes CARTAGPYNEQFF.

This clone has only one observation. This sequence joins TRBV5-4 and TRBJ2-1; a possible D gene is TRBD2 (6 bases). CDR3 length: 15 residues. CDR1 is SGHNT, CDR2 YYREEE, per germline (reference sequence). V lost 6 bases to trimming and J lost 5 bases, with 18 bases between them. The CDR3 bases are TGTGCCAGCACCTGGCGGGGCGGCAGAAACAATGAGCAGTTCTTC. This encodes CASTWRGGRNNEQFF. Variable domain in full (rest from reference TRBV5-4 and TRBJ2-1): ETGVTQSPTHLIKTRGQQVTLRCSSQSGHNTVSWYQQALGQGPQFIFQYYREEENGRGNFPPRFSGLQFPNYSSELNVNALELDDSALYLCASTWRGGRNNEQFFGPGTRLTVL.

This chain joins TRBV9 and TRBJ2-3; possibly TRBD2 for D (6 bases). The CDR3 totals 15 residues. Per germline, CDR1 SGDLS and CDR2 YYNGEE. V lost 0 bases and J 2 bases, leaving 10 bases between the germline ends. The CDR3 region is CASSVGGALTDTQYF. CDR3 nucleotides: TGTGCCAGCAGCGTAGGCGGGGCCCTCACAGATACGCAGTATTTT.